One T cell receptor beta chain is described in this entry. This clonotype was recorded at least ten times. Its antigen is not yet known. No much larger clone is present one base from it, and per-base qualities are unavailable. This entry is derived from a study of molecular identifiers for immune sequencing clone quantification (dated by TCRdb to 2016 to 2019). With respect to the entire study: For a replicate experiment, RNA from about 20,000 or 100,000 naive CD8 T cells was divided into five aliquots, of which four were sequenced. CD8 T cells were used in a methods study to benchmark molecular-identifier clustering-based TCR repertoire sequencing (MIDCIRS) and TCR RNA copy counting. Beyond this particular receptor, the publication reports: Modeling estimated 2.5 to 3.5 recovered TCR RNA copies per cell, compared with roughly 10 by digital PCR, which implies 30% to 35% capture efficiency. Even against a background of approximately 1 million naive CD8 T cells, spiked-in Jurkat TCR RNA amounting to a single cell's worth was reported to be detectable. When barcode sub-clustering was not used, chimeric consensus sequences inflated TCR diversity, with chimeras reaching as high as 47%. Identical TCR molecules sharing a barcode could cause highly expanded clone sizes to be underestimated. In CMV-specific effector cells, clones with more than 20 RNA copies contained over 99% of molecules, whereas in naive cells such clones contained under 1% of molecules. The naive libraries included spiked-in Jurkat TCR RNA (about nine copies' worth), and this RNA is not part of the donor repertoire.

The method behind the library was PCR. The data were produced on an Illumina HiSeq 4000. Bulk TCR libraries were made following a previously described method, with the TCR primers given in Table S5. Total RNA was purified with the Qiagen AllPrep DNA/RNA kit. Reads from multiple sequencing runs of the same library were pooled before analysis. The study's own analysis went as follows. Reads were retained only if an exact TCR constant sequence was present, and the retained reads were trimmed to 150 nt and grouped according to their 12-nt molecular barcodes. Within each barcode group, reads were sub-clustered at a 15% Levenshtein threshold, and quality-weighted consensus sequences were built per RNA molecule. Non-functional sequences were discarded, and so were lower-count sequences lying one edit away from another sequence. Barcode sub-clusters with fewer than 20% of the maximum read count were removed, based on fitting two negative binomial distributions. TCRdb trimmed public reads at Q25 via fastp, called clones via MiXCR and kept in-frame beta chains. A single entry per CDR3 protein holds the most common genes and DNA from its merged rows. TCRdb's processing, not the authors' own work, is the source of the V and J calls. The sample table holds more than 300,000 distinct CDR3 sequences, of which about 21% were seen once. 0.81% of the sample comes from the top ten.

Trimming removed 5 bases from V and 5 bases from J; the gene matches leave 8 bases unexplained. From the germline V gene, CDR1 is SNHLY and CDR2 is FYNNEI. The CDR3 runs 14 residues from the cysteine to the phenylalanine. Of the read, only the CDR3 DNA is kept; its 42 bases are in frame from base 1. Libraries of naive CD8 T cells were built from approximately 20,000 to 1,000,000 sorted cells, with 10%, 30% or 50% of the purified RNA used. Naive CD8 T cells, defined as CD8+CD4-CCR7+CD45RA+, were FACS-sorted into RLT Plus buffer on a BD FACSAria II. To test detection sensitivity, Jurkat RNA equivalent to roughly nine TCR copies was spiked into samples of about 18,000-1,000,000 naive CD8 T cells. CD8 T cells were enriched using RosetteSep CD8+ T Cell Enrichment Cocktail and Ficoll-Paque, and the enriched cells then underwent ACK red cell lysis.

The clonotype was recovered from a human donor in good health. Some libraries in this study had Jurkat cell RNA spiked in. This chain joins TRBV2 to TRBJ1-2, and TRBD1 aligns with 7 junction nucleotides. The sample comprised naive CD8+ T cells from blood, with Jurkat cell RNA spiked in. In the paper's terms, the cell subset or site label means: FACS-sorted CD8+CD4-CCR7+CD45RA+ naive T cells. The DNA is TGTGCCAGCAGTCCCCGGACAGGTTATTATGGCTACACCTTC. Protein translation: CASSPRTGYYGYTF.